The rows below give T cell receptor beta chains drawn from one sample of a study of blood T cell repertoires in COVID-19. Sequenced by immunoSEQ multiplex PCR; TCRdb stores in-frame clones only, minus some. This sample has 250,000 to 300,000 clones, with 88% found just once. Sequenced material: PBMCs or T cells enriched from blood (not recorded which). The receptors here all came from a woman in her fifties or sixties in a cohort exposed to, infected with or recovered from COVID-19 (not recorded which). The CDR3 runs from the conserved cysteine through the conserved F or W. The D gene is left open where the match is weak. Part of the rows lack a size; the others show once, few, many or a class for expanded clones.

CDR3,DNA,V,D,J,size
CASSSLTGTSGFEQYF,TGTGCCAGCAGTTCTCTCACCGGAACTAGCGGGTTCGAGCAGTACTTC,TRBV27,TRBD2,TRBJ2-7,.
CASSWPDIPYGYTF,TGTGCCAGCAGTTGGCCAGATATTCCGTATGGCTACACCTTC,TRBV6-5,.,TRBJ1-2,.
CASSQPGTGNEKLFF,TGTGCCAGCAGCCAGCCCGGGACAGGGAATGAAAAACTGTTTTTT,TRBV7-8,TRBD1,TRBJ1-4,.
CASSFMEGVPPNGYTF,TGTGCCAGCAGTTTTATGGAAGGGGTTCCCCCCAATGGCTACACCTTC,TRBV28,.,TRBJ1-2,few
CASSLRAGTQYF,TGTGCCAGCAGCCTGAGGGCCGGTACGCAGTATTTT,TRBV3-1/TRBV3-2,.,TRBJ2-3,.
CASSEPGTGGASGYTF,TGTGCCAGCAGTGAACCCGGGACAGGGGGCGCCTCCGGCTACACCTTC,TRBV6-1,TRBD1,TRBJ1-2,.
CASSRMDLSYEQYF,TGTGCCAGCAGCCGGATGGACTTGAGTTACGAGCAGTACTTC,TRBV7-9,.,TRBJ2-7,.
CASSIGGQGYEQYF,TGTGCCAGTAGTATAGGGGGACAGGGCTACGAGCAGTACTTC,TRBV19,TRBD1,TRBJ2-7,.
CASRVRGGNTEAFF,TGTGCCAGCAGAGTTAGGGGGGGGAACACTGAAGCTTTCTTT,TRBV25-1,.,TRBJ1-1,.
CASSPVKAGGGETQYF,TGTGCCAGCTCACCCGTCAAAGCGGGAGGGGGAGAGACCCAGTACTTC,TRBV18,TRBD2,TRBJ2-5,.
CASSLDRLNSSPLHF,TGTGCCAGCAGCCTCGACAGGTTGAATAGTTCACCCCTCCACTTT,TRBV28,.,TRBJ1-6,.
CASSVRGSGELFF,TGTGCCAGCAGCGTACGGGGTTCCGGGGAGCTGTTTTTT,TRBV9,.,TRBJ2-2,once
CASSFRPNTEAFF,TGTGCCAGCAGTTTCAGGCCGAACACTGAAGCTTTCTTT,TRBV28,.,TRBJ1-1,.
CASSASPLFGGEQYF,TGTGCCAGCAGCGCAAGTCCCCTATTCGGGGGCGAGCAGTACTTC,TRBV9,.,TRBJ2-7,.
CATSGMDRGRGGELFF,TGTGCCACCAGCGGGATGGACAGGGGGCGAGGCGGGGAGCTGTTTTTT,TRBV15,TRBD1,TRBJ2-2,.
CASSVGGTEQYF,TGTGCCAGCAGCGTCGGGGGTACCGAGCAGTACTTC,TRBV7-2,.,TRBJ2-7,.
CASSQGSVTEAFF,TGTGCCAGCAGCCAAGGGTCAGTCACTGAAGCTTTCTTT,TRBV14,.,TRBJ1-1,.
CASSFTPSGRATQYF,TGTGCCAGCAGTTTTACCCCTAGCGGTCGGGCGACCCAGTACTTC,TRBV28,TRBD2,TRBJ2-5,few
CASSLEWANNEQFF,TGTGCCAGCAGCTTAGAGTGGGCTAACAATGAGCAGTTCTTC,TRBV7-2,.,TRBJ2-1,.
CASSETGRPGGIYNEQFF,TGTGCCAGCAGTGAAACGGGGAGACCGGGAGGGATCTACAATGAGCAGTTCTTC,TRBV2,TRBD2,TRBJ2-1,.
CASSPYSTDKAFF,TGTGCCAGCTCACCATATTCGACAGATAAAGCTTTCTTT,TRBV18,.,TRBJ1-1,few
CASTQTKNIQYF,TGTGCCAGCACACAGACCAAAAACATTCAGTACTTC,TRBV28,.,TRBJ2-4,.
CASSLEGLGPFF,TGTGCCAGCAGCTTAGAGGGACTAGGCCCGTTCTTC,TRBV7-9,TRBD2,TRBJ2-1,.
CASVDRVNEQYF,TGTGCCAGCGTAGACAGGGTGAACGAGCAGTACTTC,TRBV27,TRBD1,TRBJ2-7,once
CASGQSEGWGVEDTQYF,TGTGCCAGCGGCCAAAGCGAGGGTTGGGGAGTAGAAGATACGCAGTATTTT,TRBV11-2,.,TRBJ2-3,once
CASSSAGGGTYNEQFF,TGTGCCAGCAGTTCCGCGGGGGGAGGGACTTACAATGAGCAGTTCTTC,TRBV28,TRBD2,TRBJ2-1,.
CASSLARRGGIDTQYF,TGTGCCAGCAGCTTAGCCCGACGGGGGGGAATAGATACGCAGTATTTT,TRBV7-2,TRBD2,TRBJ2-3,.
CASSLVFEGSYEQYF,TGTGCCAGCAGCTTAGTATTTGAGGGCTCCTACGAGCAGTACTTC,TRBV11-2,.,TRBJ2-7,.
CASRPRPGLSSYEQYF,TGTGCCAGCAGACCGCGCCCGGGACTATCCTCCTACGAGCAGTACTTC,TRBV27,TRBD2,TRBJ2-7,.
CASSLTGTYTYEQYF,TGTGCCAGCAGCCTCACCGGGACTTACACCTACGAGCAGTACTTC,TRBV11-1,.,TRBJ2-7,.
CASTTSVDNEQFF,TGTGCCAGCACCACTAGCGTTGACAATGAGCAGTTCTTC,TRBV5-6,TRBD2,TRBJ2-1,.
CASSFRQVYEQYF,TGTGCCAGCAGCTTTCGACAGGTATACGAGCAGTACTTC,TRBV3-1/TRBV3-2,.,TRBJ2-7,.
CASSPGGQGRSPLHF,TGTGCCAGCAGCCCTGGAGGACAGGGAAGGTCACCCCTCCACTTT,TRBV9,TRBD1,TRBJ1-6,.
CASSGQGTNTEAFF,TGTGCCAGCTCCGGACAGGGGACGAACACTGAAGCTTTCTTT,TRBV18,TRBD1,TRBJ1-1,.
CASSFGAGQFYGYTF,TGTGCCAGCAGTTTTGGGGCCGGACAATTCTATGGCTACACCTTC,TRBV28,.,TRBJ1-2,.
CASSRGRAQETQYF,TGTGCCAGCAGTAGGGGCCGAGCCCAAGAGACCCAGTACTTC,TRBV6-5,.,TRBJ2-5,.
CATSDPTGLSGEQFF,TGTGCCACCAGTGATCCGACAGGGTTATCAGGTGAGCAGTTCTTC,TRBV24-1,TRBD1,TRBJ2-1,.
CASSASAGANVLTF,TGTGCCAGCAGCGCAAGCGCTGGGGCCAACGTCCTGACTTTC,TRBV7-3,.,TRBJ2-6,.
CASSRGTAFTQAFF,TGTGCCAGTAGTAGAGGGACAGCCTTTACCCAAGCTTTCTTT,TRBV19,TRBD1,TRBJ1-1,.
CASFAGRGNQPQHF,TGTGCCAGCTTTGCGGGTCGGGGCAATCAGCCCCAGCATTTT,TRBV28,.,TRBJ1-5,.
CASSEERQPKSNTEAFF,TGCGCCAGCAGTGAGGAGAGACAGCCCAAATCGAACACTGAAGCTTTCTTT,TRBV10-1,.,TRBJ1-1,.
CASSHGGIDQPQHF,TGTGCCAGCAGCCACGGGGGTATTGATCAGCCCCAGCATTTT,TRBV6-4,.,TRBJ1-5,.
CASSPLAGTDTQYF,TGCGCCAGCAGCCCGCTAGCGGGAACAGATACGCAGTATTTT,TRBV5-1,TRBD2,TRBJ2-3,.
CASSTQGQPQHF,TGTGCCAGCAGTACGCAGGGTCAGCCCCAGCATTTT,TRBV12-3/TRBV12-4,.,TRBJ1-5,few
CASSSGRGETQYF,TGCGCCAGCAGTAGCGGGAGGGGAGAGACCCAGTACTTC,TRBV10-1,TRBD2,TRBJ2-5,.
CASSAGYTDTQYF,TGTGCCAGCAGCGCGGGGTACACAGATACGCAGTATTTT,TRBV7-2,.,TRBJ2-3,.
CASSPHQGAFF,TGTGCCAGCAGCCCACATCAGGGAGCTTTCTTT,TRBV7-2,.,TRBJ1-1,.
CASSLDPLAGGMDEQFF,TGTGCCAGCAGCTTAGATCCCCTAGCGGGAGGCATGGATGAGCAGTTCTTC,TRBV11-2,TRBD2,TRBJ2-1,once
CASSLAATGGLDTEAFF,TGCGCCAGCAGCTTGGCCGCGACAGGAGGACTCGACACTGAAGCTTTCTTT,TRBV5-1,.,TRBJ1-1,.
CASSPIPTGRRGEAFF,TGTGCCAGCAGCCCCATCCCGACAGGCCGCAGGGGTGAAGCTTTCTTT,TRBV5-8,.,TRBJ1-1,.